This TCR beta chain came from a study of T-cell memory formation after mild COVID-19. TCRdb re-analysed the 5' RACE reads in MiXCR, keeping a single row per CDR3 protein. The table lists roughly 240,000 distinct CDR3 sequences, approximately 15% of them singletons. V was cut by 5 bases and J by 6 bases, with 9 bases left in between. The length of the CDR3 is 12 residues. Looked up from germline, CDR1 is SGHTA and CDR2 is FQGTGA. This clonotype was counted at least ten times. The chain joins TRBV7-3 to TRBJ2-3, with D perhaps matching TRBD2 (5 bases). What was sequenced was PBMCs or a T cell subset sorted from them (not recorded which). The origin of this receptor is an adult woman who had mild COVID-19 (a few samples of this study predate the infection). Cell type and time point are not known. Here the CDR3 reads CASSPTGDTQYF. The CDR3 region has the DNA TGTGCCAGCAGCCCGACGGGGGATACGCAGTATTTT.